The 29 T cell receptor beta chains presented below share a single source sample, sequenced in a study of blood T cell repertoires in COVID-19 (dated by TCRdb to 2018 to 2021). The method was the immunoSEQ multiplex PCR assay. In its TCRdb copy, this immuneACCESS table keeps in-frame sequences only and misses some clones. Where compared with another copy, unresolved V genes explain less than half of these, and the others have no known cause. Across this sample there are more than 85,000 clones, with around 75% seen only once. Jointly, the top ten make up approximately 25% of the sample. The sequenced material came from peripheral blood. These receptors all come from a man in his sixties or seventies with acute or convalescent COVID-19.

The J gene is TRBJ1-4, the V gene TRBV7-2; 9 bases fit TRBD1. CDR1 SGHTA and CDR2 FQGNSA come from the germline V gene. The CDR3 consists of 18 residues. With V trimmed by 2 bases and J by 2 bases, 9 bases remained unmatched. This CDR3 reads CASSLRVLDRGTNEKLFF. CDR3 in DNA: TGTGCCAGCAGCTTAAGAGTTTTGGACAGGGGTACTAATGAAAAACTGTTTTTT.

The V and J genes are TRBV5-1 and TRBJ2-3; D unresolved. From germline, CDR1 is SGHRS and CDR2 YFSETQ. V lost 0 bases and J 2 bases, leaving 7 bases between the germline ends. CDR3 length: 14 residues. The CDR3 is CASSLERSTDTQYF. CDR3 nucleotide sequence: TGCGCCAGCAGCTTGGAACGGTCCACAGATACGCAGTATTTT.

This clone appeared a few times. The V call is TRBV4-2, the J call TRBJ1-6, with 9 nucleotides matching TRBD1. Per the germline V gene, CDR1 is LGHNA and CDR2 is YNFKEQ. This CDR3 contains 16 residues. Trimming cost V 0 bases and J 10 bases; bases outside gene matches: 7. The CDR3 is CASSQDPGQGGSPLHF. CDR3 coding DNA: TGTGCCAGCAGCCAAGATCCGGGACAGGGCGGATCACCCCTCCACTTT.

This clone was observed a few times. The chain carries TRBV28 and TRBJ2-1; 8 nucleotides agree with TRBD1. The CDR3 totals 16 residues. V gave up 5 bases and J gave up 2 bases; unmatched junction bases: 8. Germline V gives CDR1 MDHEN, CDR2 SYDVKM. The CDR3 spells CASSVFRDRPYNEQFF. The CDR3 DNA follows: TGTGCCAGCAGTGTATTCCGGGACAGGCCCTACAATGAGCAGTTCTTC.

This clone was detected only a few times. The chain employs TRBV25-1 and TRBJ1-1, with D possibly TRBD1 on 6 matching bases. The germline V gene encodes CDR1 MGHDK and CDR2 SYGVNS. Trimming removed 10 bases from V and 0 bases from J, with 12 bases in between. The CDR3 loop spans 13 amino acids. The CDR3 protein is CATIGQMNTEAFF. The CDR3 DNA sequence: TGTGCCACCATCGGACAGATGAACACTGAAGCTTTCTTT.

This clone was detected only a few times. The V call is TRBV4-1, the J call TRBJ1-6; TRBD1 matches 9 bases. The CDR3 totals 16 residues. CDR1 and CDR2 (germline): MGHRA, YSYEKL. V shed 1 base, J shed 10 bases, and the junction held 8 bases outside the gene matches. CDR3 residues: CASSQGTGTGSSPLHF. The CDR3 nucleotides are TGCGCCAGCAGCCAAGGTACCGGGACAGGGAGCTCACCCCTCCACTTT.

The chain links TRBV19 to TRBJ1-5; no reliable D call. Germline V gene lookup returns CDR1 LNHDA and CDR2 SQIVND (reference sequence). V lost 3 bases and J 0 bases, leaving 12 bases between the germline ends. The CDR3 is 16 residues long. The chain's CDR3 is CASSILGAYSNQPQHF. The CDR3 region has the DNA TGTGCCAGTAGTATTTTGGGAGCATATAGCAATCAGCCCCAGCATTTT.

The chain couples TRBV25-1 to TRBJ1-1, with D tentatively TRBD1 (6 bases). Between the trimmed V and J ends, which lost 4 bases and 4 bases, there was a span of 25 bases. The CDR3 length is 18 residues. Germline V CDR1 and CDR2: MGHDK, SYGVNS. CDR3 DNA: TGTGCCAGCAGTGCCCAAGGCCTAACAGGGATAGATAGCACTGAAGCTTTCTTT. Its translation is CASSAQGLTGIDSTEAFF.

This clone came up a few times. The rearrangement links TRBV6-5 to TRBJ2-2, with D perhaps TRBD2 (6 bases). Trimming pared 2 bases from V and 5 bases from J, leaving 12 bases between. Germline values: CDR1 MNHEY, CDR2 SVGAGI. This CDR3 comprises 15 residues. The CDR3 spells CASSYTGVRTGELFF. Written as DNA, the CDR3 is TGTGCCAGCAGTTACACGGGAGTACGGACCGGGGAGCTGTTTTTT.

The chain carries TRBV3-1 (or the pseudogene TRBV3-2) and TRBJ2-7, with TRBD2 identical over 13 bases. From germline, CDR1 is LGHDT and CDR2 YNNKEL (reference sequence). This CDR3 contains 15 residues. With 3 bases clipped from V and 6 bases from J, the junction kept 5 bases outside the gene matches. CDR3: CASSQAGLAGLEQYF. DNA of the CDR3: TGTGCCAGCAGCCAGGCGGGACTAGCGGGACTCGAGCAGTACTTC.

The V call is TRBV23-1, the J call TRBJ2-5; perhaps TRBD1 as D (6 bases). TRBV23-1 is designated an ORF whose function remains uncertain. The V gene lost 11 bases and the J gene lost 1 base, with 20 bases spanning the gap. The CDR3 contains 15 residues. CDR3 DNA: TGCGCCCGATTTTCCGGGACACCGCTCCAAGAGACCCAGTACTTC. It encodes CARFSGTPLQETQYF.

The gene calls are TRBV28 and TRBJ2-7, with 7 bases fitting TRBD2. This CDR3 has 14 residues. The germline V gene has CDR1 MDHEN and CDR2 SYDVKM. V shed 6 bases, J shed 0 bases, and the junction held 5 bases outside the gene matches. The CDR3 DNA reads as TGTGCCAGCAGCACGAGCGGGACCTCCTACGAGCAGTACTTC. Its protein is CASSTSGTSYEQYF.

CDR3 coding DNA: TGTGCCAGTAGTATTAGGTCTAGCGGGGCCACAGATACGCAGTATTTT. Translating gives CASSIRSSGATDTQYF. The rearrangement links TRBV19 to TRBJ2-3; TRBD2 matches at 9 bases. After removal of 3 bases from V and 2 bases from J, the junction contained 6 bases not matched to a gene. The CDR3 sequence is 16 residues long. Germline V gene lookup returns CDR1 LNHDA and CDR2 SQIVND (reference sequence). Full variable domain (missing parts from reference TRBV19 and TRBJ2-3): DGGITQSPKYLFRKEGQNVTLSCEQNLNHDAMYWYRQDPGQGLRLIYYSQIVNDFQKGDIAEGYSVSREKKESFPLTVTSAQKNPTAFYLCASSIRSSGATDTQYFGPGTRLTVL.

V gene TRBV30 combines with J gene TRBJ2-7; TRBD1 aligns across 8 bases. CDR1 and CDR2 from the germline V gene are GTSNPN and SVGIG (reference sequence). The CDR3 covers 12 residues. J was trimmed by 2 bases and V by 7 bases; bases with no gene match: 4. The CDR3: CASGTGAYEQYF. The DNA for the CDR3 is TGTGCCTCCGGGACAGGAGCCTACGAGCAGTACTTC.

The chain couples TRBV28 to TRBJ1-6, with D perhaps matching TRBD1 (5 bases). The V gene lost 7 bases and the J gene lost 10 bases, with 17 bases spanning the gap. The CDR3 sequence is 14 residues long. Germline CDR1 and CDR2: MDHEN and SYDVKM. CDR3 protein: CASNSPGIKSPLHF. The CDR3 DNA reads TGTGCCAGCAATTCCCCAGGGATAAAATCACCCCTCCACTTT.

This clone has only one observation. This chain uses TRBV5-1 with TRBJ1-4; D unresolved. Germline values: CDR1 SGHRS, CDR2 YFSETQ. V was clipped by 4 bases and J by 2 bases, with 9 bases between them. CDR3 length: 14 amino acids. The CDR3 bases are TGCGCCAGCAGCAAGTCCGGGACTAATGAAAAACTGTTTTTT. It specifies CASSKSGTNEKLFF. Using reference TRBV5-1 and TRBJ1-4 for the parts outside the CDR3, the full variable domain is KAGVTQTPRYLIKTRGQQVTLSCSPISGHRSVSWYQQTPGQGLQFLFEYFSETQRNKGNFPGRFSGRQFSNSRSEMNVSTLELGDSALYLCASSKSGTNEKLFFGSGTQLSVL.

This chain links TRBV10-3 with TRBJ1-1; D is unclear. Germline V gene data show CDR1 as ENHRY and CDR2 as SYGVKD. The CDR3 spans 11 residues. The ends were cut back, 8 bases at V and 1 base at J, with 5 bases in the middle. CDR3 nucleotides: TGTGCCATCTGGGCGAACACTGAAGCTTTCTTT. Translated, it gives CAIWANTEAFF.

The chain joins TRBV4-1 to TRBJ2-6; D ambiguous. This CDR3 region has 14 residues. Trimming shortened V by 4 bases and J by 2 bases, and 6 bases separated the two germline ends. Germline CDR1 is MGHRA and CDR2 is YSYEKL. CDR3 nucleotides: TGCGCCAGCAGCCGAGGAACTGGGGCCAACGTCCTGACTTTC. Translation: CASSRGTGANVLTF.

The gene calls are TRBV23-1 and TRBJ2-1; 12 bases are shared with TRBD1. TRBV23-1 belongs to the ORF category, with a function that is uncertain. This CDR3 contains 17 residues. The V segment lost 0 bases and the J segment 5 bases; nucleotides outside the gene matches: 5. Here the CDR3 reads CASSQSPGQGANNEQFF. The CDR3, as DNA: TGCGCCAGCAGTCAATCTCCGGGACAGGGGGCAAACAATGAGCAGTTCTTC.

The chain links TRBV7-8 to TRBJ2-3, with 8 bases aligning to TRBD1. The CDR3 loop spans 15 amino acids. The junction had 5 bases not matched to a gene; V was cut back by 2 bases and J by 4 bases. CDR1 is SGHVS, CDR2 FQNEAQ, per germline. The CDR3 DNA reads TGTGCCAGCAGCTTAACGACAGGGGTGGCAGATACGCAGTATTTT. Its protein is CASSLTTGVADTQYF.

This clone was picked up a small number of times. This sequence joins TRBV7-3 and TRBJ2-7; unclear D gene. CDR3 size: 13 residues. The V and J ends lost 1 base and 3 bases respectively, with 7 bases between them. Germline V gene lookup returns CDR1 SGHTA and CDR2 FQGTGA. The CDR3 coding sequence is TGTGCCAGCAGCTTAAGTCGCAGCTACGAGCAGTACTTC. This sequence encodes CASSLSRSYEQYF.

J is TRBJ1-1 and V is TRBV5-1; TRBD1 is a possible D gene (5 bases). This CDR3 has 13 amino acids. Germline assignment: CDR1 SGHRS and CDR2 YFSETQ. V shed 2 bases and J shed 7 bases, with 12 bases lying between them. The chain's CDR3 is CASSLKLDSEAFF. CDR3 in DNA: TGCGCCAGCAGCTTAAAGCTCGACAGTGAAGCTTTCTTT.

J is TRBJ1-2 and V is TRBV5-6; D gene ambiguous. Germline assignment: CDR1 SGHDT and CDR2 YYEEEE. Trimming stripped 1 base from V and 10 bases from J, with 11 bases between. This CDR3 comprises 12 residues. CDR3 in DNA: TGTGCCAGCAGCTTGATGGGCCAGACCTACACCTTC. It yields the protein CASSLMGQTYTF.

The chain employs TRBV10-3 and TRBJ1-2; unclear D gene. The CDR3 spans 13 residues. Between the trimmed V and J ends, which lost 0 bases and 4 bases, there was a span of 6 bases. Germline V gene lookup returns CDR1 ENHRY and CDR2 SYGVKD. CDR3 in amino acids: CAISESAVYGYTF. The CDR3, as DNA: TGTGCCATCAGTGAGTCTGCGGTCTATGGCTACACCTTC.

This clone was seen many times. V is TRBV19 and J is TRBJ1-2, with 10 positions matching TRBD1. The CDR3 is made up of 17 amino acids. Germline trimming cut 8 bases from V and 0 bases from J; bases unmatched to any gene: 12. Germline CDR1 and CDR2: LNHDA and SQIVND (reference sequence). This CDR3 is CASGRTGGTTANYGYTF. The CDR3 nucleotides are TGTGCCAGTGGGCGGACAGGGGGTACGACAGCTAACTATGGCTACACCTTC.

The chain uses TRBV5-1 and TRBJ2-3; 9 nucleotides align to TRBD2. The CDR3 has 15 residues. Unmatched junction bases numbered 7, after V lost 5 bases and J lost 3 bases. Germline V gives CDR1 SGHRS, CDR2 YFSETQ. The CDR3 region is CASRGSGSGTDTQYF. Written as DNA, the CDR3 is TGCGCCAGCAGAGGTAGCGGGAGTGGAACAGATACGCAGTATTTT.

The chain joins TRBV5-6 to TRBJ2-5; 7 bases match TRBD2. This CDR3 comprises 19 residues. Germline V gene data show CDR1 as SGHDT and CDR2 as YYEEEE. V lost 2 bases, J lost 2 bases, and 18 bases stayed unmatched. CDR3 residues: CASSFGRDYYIPWQETQYF. The CDR3 DNA reads TGTGCCAGCAGCTTCGGCCGGGACTACTATATCCCTTGGCAAGAGACCCAGTACTTC.

This clone appeared a few times. The CDR3 reads CSVAAGNTEAFF. The CDR3 DNA sequence: TGCAGCGTTGCCGCAGGGAACACTGAAGCTTTCTTT. V gene TRBV29-1 combines with J gene TRBJ1-1; D is ambiguous. Germline V gives CDR1 SQVTM, CDR2 ANQGSEA. V lost 4 bases, J lost 1 base, and 7 bases lay in between. The CDR3 runs 12 residues.

The V call is TRBV3-1 (or the pseudogene TRBV3-2), the J call TRBJ2-7, with D possibly matching TRBD1 (8 bases). This CDR3 has 15 residues. Germline CDR1 is LGHDT and CDR2 is YNNKEL (reference sequence). V lost 3 bases, J lost 6 bases, and 18 bases lay in between. The CDR3 DNA reads TGTGCCAGCAGCCACCTCGACAGGGGAGGGGGCGAGCAGTACTTC. Translated: CASSHLDRGGGEQYF.